One sample yielded the 3 T cell receptor beta chains listed below, sequenced in a study of blood T cells in healthy people across ages. Combining a sample-barcoded 5' primer with a J-beta primer mix, a second PCR ran for about 7 to 11 cycles. TCRdb re-analysed the 5' RACE reads in MiXCR, keeping a single row per CDR3 protein. Found here are hundreds of thousands of distinct CDR3 sequences, roughly 25% of them singletons; the top ten hold roughly 9%. These sequences were also reported in another study, on T cells of mothers and their children.

The sample taken for sequencing was blood. Receptors were obtained from a boy aged 10-17 years in good health.

Only a few counts were recorded for this clonotype. This rearrangement joins TRBV7-9 to TRBJ2-5; D gene unclear. This CDR3 contains 13 residues. V gave up 5 bases and J gave up 1 base, with 8 bases separating them. CDR1 and CDR2 (germline): SEHNR, FQNEAQ (reference sequence). The CDR3 DNA reads as TGTGCCAGCAGCCCGGAAATCCAAGAGACCCAGTACTTC. Its protein is CASSPEIQETQYF.

The chain couples TRBV15 to TRBJ2-3; tentatively, D is TRBD2 (5 bases). The J call may be wrong; the DNA end is better matched by TRBJ2-1. The CDR3 covers 15 residues. The germline gives CDR1 LNHNV, CDR2 YYDKDF (reference sequence). CDR3 region: CATSRDRSSQHEQFF. CDR3 sequence (DNA): TGTGCCACCAGCAGAGATCGGTCTAGCCAACATGAGCAGTTCTTC.

This clonotype has a handful of counts. The chain joins TRBV7-9 to TRBJ2-3; no firm D call. In germline, CDR1 is SEHNR, CDR2 FQNEAQ (reference sequence). The germline V and J ends were trimmed by 4 bases and 3 bases, with 5 bases remaining between them. The CDR3 is 12 amino acids. The CDR3 nucleotides are TGTGCCAGCAGCTATATAACAGATACGCAGTATTTT. Translating gives CASSYITDTQYF.